This T cell receptor beta chain was identified in a study of T cell responses to AZD1222 COVID-19 vaccine. As concerns this clone: The target antigen is unknown.

The study, taken as a whole, reports: The donor group comprised mostly white British people and more females; the analysis possibly underestimated clonal diversity. Across the whole spike, CD4 TCRs peaked at regions 160-218 and 743-854. The repertoires were collected only after the peak T cell response.

Trimming removed 0 bases from V and 0 bases from J; junction bases left unmatched: 0. Germline V gene data show CDR1 as SGHRS and CDR2 as YFSETQ. The CDR3 contains 15 residues. Sequencing was performed with immunoSEQ multiplex PCR; in TCRdb, only in-frame clones are kept and a portion is missing. Of about 140,000 clones in the sample, 80% to 95% were seen once. The TCR originated in an adult in good health. J is TRBJ2-7 and V is TRBV5-1; 10 nucleotides align to TRBD1. The specimen was peripheral blood, collected on day 0 of AZD1222 vaccination. CDR3 bases: TGCGCCAGCAGCTTGGGGGACAGGGGCTCCTACGAGCAGTACTTC. The encoded protein is CASSLGDRGSYEQYF.